The TCR beta chain described here comes from a study of long-term antiretroviral therapy in people with HIV. Worth noting for this clone: The antigen is not known.

CDR3 length: 14 amino acids. V lost 2 bases and J 2 bases, leaving 10 bases between the germline ends. Germline V CDR1 and CDR2: SGHRS, YFSETQ. Inclusion required at least two post-ART and at least one pre-ART PBMC samples. immunoSEQ v3.0 was run at survey level. The protocol was immunoSEQ multiplex PCR, while the TCRdb copy is restricted to in-frame clones and leaves out a portion. The sample consists of roughly 31,000 clones, less than 90% of them appearing once. Study outcomes and limitations: Narrower CDR3 length ranges marked HIV repertoires relative to controls. Post-ART diversity increased but stayed below transplant donor controls.

This receptor was taken from a middle-aged man with HIV. The chain has TRBV5-1 and TRBJ1-2, with D possibly being TRBD1 (5 bases). Sequenced here: unsorted PBMCs, sampled around 5 years before starting antiretroviral therapy. CDR3 protein: CASSFRQRNYGYTF. Here the CDR3 DNA reads TGCGCCAGCAGCTTTAGACAGCGCAACTATGGCTACACCTTC.